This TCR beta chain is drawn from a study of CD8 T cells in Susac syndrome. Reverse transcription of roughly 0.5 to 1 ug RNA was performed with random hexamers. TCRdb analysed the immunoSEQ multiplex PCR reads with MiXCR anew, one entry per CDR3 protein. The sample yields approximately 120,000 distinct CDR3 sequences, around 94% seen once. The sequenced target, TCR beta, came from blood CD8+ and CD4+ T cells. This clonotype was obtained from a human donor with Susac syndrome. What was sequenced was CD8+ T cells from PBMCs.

The CDR3 sequence is CASSKTGNYEQYF. The CDR3 DNA is TGTGCCAGCAGTAAGACAGGGAACTACGAGCAGTACTTC. This sequence joins TRBV12-3 or TRBV12-4 and TRBJ2-7; 7 bases match TRBD1. V shed 5 bases, J shed 3 bases, and the junction held 4 bases outside the gene matches. The CDR3 extends over 13 amino acids.